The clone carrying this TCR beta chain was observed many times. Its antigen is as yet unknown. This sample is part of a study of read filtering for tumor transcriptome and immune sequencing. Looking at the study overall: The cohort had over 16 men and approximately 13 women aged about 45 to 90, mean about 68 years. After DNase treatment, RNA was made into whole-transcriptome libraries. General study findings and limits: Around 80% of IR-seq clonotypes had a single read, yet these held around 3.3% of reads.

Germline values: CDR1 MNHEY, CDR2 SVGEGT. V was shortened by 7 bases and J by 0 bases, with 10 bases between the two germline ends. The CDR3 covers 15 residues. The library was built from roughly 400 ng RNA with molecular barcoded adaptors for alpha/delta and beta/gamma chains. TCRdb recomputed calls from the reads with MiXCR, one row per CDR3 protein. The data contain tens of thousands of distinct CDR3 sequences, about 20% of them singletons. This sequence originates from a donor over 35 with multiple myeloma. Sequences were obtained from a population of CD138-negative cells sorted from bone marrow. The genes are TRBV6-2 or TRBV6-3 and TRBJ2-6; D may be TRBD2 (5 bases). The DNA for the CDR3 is TGTGCCAGCACAGAGGGCTCCTCTGGGGCCAACGTCCTGACTTTC. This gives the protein CASTEGSSGANVLTF.